The sequence of this T cell receptor beta chain was determined in a study of blood T cell repertoires in COVID-19. Study in general: Spain, Italy and the United States supplied samples that represented acute and convalescent COVID-19. The cDNA or gDNA used as material had been derived from T cells, B-cell-depleted T cells, or PBMCs.

CDR1 is LGHNA and CDR2 is YNFKEQ in the germline V gene. The CDR3 consists of 15 residues. V lost 1 base and J lost 4, with 11 bases in between. How the authors handled the data: Estimation of nucleated cell counts relied on the amplification of reference gene primers. The protocol was immunoSEQ multiplex PCR, while the TCRdb copy is restricted to in-frame clones and leaves out a portion. Clone size and V and J calls were adopted from that table, with D and trimming inferred from the DNA. The sample lists about 300,000 clones; about four fifths were seen once. The rearrangement joins TRBV4-2 to TRBJ2-1, with D perhaps matching TRBD2 (6 bases). Material: peripheral blood. The sequence came from a woman in her forties or fifties with acute or convalescent COVID-19. In DNA, the CDR3 is TGTGCCAGCAGCCAAGCACTAGCAGGGTACAATGAGCAGTTCTTC. It translates to CASSQALAGYNEQFF.